These 28 T cell receptor beta chains share one sample of origin, sequenced in a study of T-cell memory formation after mild COVID-19. TCRdb re-derived calls from the 5' RACE reads in MiXCR, one entry per CDR3 protein. The sample records over 95,000 distinct CDR3 sequences, about a fifth being singletons. The sample consisted of PBMCs or a T cell subset sorted from them (not recorded which). The receptor set was obtained from a man younger than 35 who had mild COVID-19 (a few samples of this study predate the infection). Cell type and time point are not known.

This chain uses TRBV7-2 with TRBJ2-1; D perhaps matches TRBD1 (6 bases). CDR1 and CDR2 (germline): SGHTA, FQGNSA. V was trimmed by 0 bases and J by 8 bases, leaving 23 bases between them. There are 18 residues in the CDR3. CDR3 sequence (DNA): TGTGCCAGCAGCTTAGCGGAGGCACAGGGTTATTATAGCTATGAGCAGTTCTTC. This codes for CASSLAEAQGYYSYEQFF.

This clonotype was detected only a few times. The V and J genes are TRBV11-2 and TRBJ2-3; D gene ambiguous. The V end lost 3 bases, the J end lost 4 bases, and 8 bases lay between the germline ends. The length of the CDR3 is 13 residues. Germline V gene data show CDR1 as SGHAT and CDR2 as FQNNGV. In nucleotides, the CDR3 is TGTGCCAGCAGCTTCCGGGCCCCAGATACGCAGTATTTT. It yields the protein CASSFRAPDTQYF.

The CDR3 DNA is TGTGCCAGTAGTATAACGACTGGCGCAGGTTATCAGCCCCAGCATTTT. Residues: CASSITTGAGYQPQHF. The V call is TRBV19, the J call TRBJ1-5; D remains ambiguous. V was pared by 2 bases and J by 5 bases, with 16 bases between. CDR1 and CDR2 (germline): LNHDA, SQIVND (reference sequence). CDR3 size: 16 residues. Full variable domain (missing parts from reference TRBV19 and TRBJ1-5): DGGITQSPKYLFRKEGQNVTLSCEQNLNHDAMYWYRQDPGQGLRLIYYSQIVNDFQKGDIAEGYSVSREKKESFPLTVTSAQKNPTAFYLCASSITTGAGYQPQHFGDGTRLSIL.

J is TRBJ2-7 and V is TRBV28, with D perhaps being TRBD1 or TRBD2 (5 bases each). V was pared by 6 bases and J by 6 bases, with 12 bases between. Germline CDR1 MDHEN, CDR2 SYDVKM. The CDR3 totals 12 residues. The CDR3 DNA follows: TGTGCCAGCAGCCTGCCGGGGCGCGAGCAGTACGTC. Encoded protein: CASSLPGREQYV.

This clonotype was recorded a few times. This chain joins TRBV4-1 and TRBJ2-5, with 7 nucleotides matching TRBD2. V shed 4 bases, J shed 3 bases, and the junction held 2 bases outside the gene matches. CDR3 size: 13 residues. Germline loops: CDR1 MGHRA, CDR2 YSYEKL. The CDR3 DNA sequence: TGCGCCAGCAGCCCCCGGGGGGAAGAGACCCAGTACTTC. Translation gives CASSPRGEETQYF.

This sequence joins TRBV12-3 or TRBV12-4 and TRBJ1-2, with D tentatively TRBD1 (6 bases). The CDR3 consists of 14 residues. V was clipped by 5 bases and J by 5 bases, with 15 bases between them. The CDR3 loop reads CASSTGQLKYGYTF. DNA of the CDR3: TGTGCCAGCAGTACGGGACAATTAAAGTATGGCTACACCTTC.

The chain carries TRBV7-3 and TRBJ2-1, with D possibly matching TRBD1 (5 bases). CDR1 and CDR2 from the germline V gene are SGHTA and FQGTGA. Trimming removed 0 bases at V and 2 bases at J, with 11 bases between. This CDR3 contains 16 residues. CDR3: CASSLTPGLAYNEQFF. The CDR3 DNA reads as TGTGCCAGCAGCTTAACGCCAGGGTTGGCCTACAATGAGCAGTTCTTC.

This clonotype was seen more than once but under ten times. The chain recombines TRBV11-2 with TRBJ2-3, with 9 bases identical to TRBD2. The V segment lost 2 bases and the J segment 2 bases; nucleotides outside the gene matches: 5. The germline V gene has CDR1 SGHAT and CDR2 FQNNGV. The CDR3 contains 16 residues. The CDR3 region is CASSLRGGETTDTQYF. The CDR3 DNA is TGTGCCAGCAGCTTACGCGGGGGGGAGACCACAGATACGCAGTATTTT.

The J gene is TRBJ2-7, the V gene TRBV6-5, with D unclear. Trimming removed 2 bases from V and 2 bases from J, with 10 bases in between. The CDR3 contains 14 residues. The germline gives CDR1 MNHEY, CDR2 SVGAGI. CDR3 DNA sequence: TGTGCCAGCAGTTACGGAGTCGGAACCTACGAGCAGTACTTC. This gives the protein CASSYGVGTYEQYF.

The chain combines TRBV7-8 with TRBJ1-5, with 7 bases lining up with TRBD1. The V gene's germline CDR1 is SGHVS and CDR2 FQNEAQ. This CDR3 spans 13 amino acids. V was pared by 5 bases and J by 4 bases, with 2 bases of the junction left unmatched. The CDR3 coding sequence is TGTGCCAGCAGCCTGACAGGGAATCAGCCCCAGCATTTT. Its translation is CASSLTGNQPQHF.

This clonotype was picked up many times. The chain couples TRBV19 to TRBJ2-2, with D possibly matching TRBD1 (6 bases). This CDR3 has 13 amino acids. V was pared by 3 bases and J by 6 bases, with 8 bases between. Germline lookup yields CDR1 LNHDA and CDR2 SQIVND (reference sequence). The CDR3 spells CASSMTGPGELFF. CDR3 sequence (DNA): TGTGCCAGTAGTATGACAGGTCCCGGGGAGCTGTTTTTT.

This clonotype was detected a few times. The chain is built from TRBV5-1 and TRBJ2-5; D unclear. With 3 bases removed from V and 2 bases from J, the gap between germline ends came to 8 bases. There are 13 residues in the CDR3. Germline V gene data show CDR1 as SGHRS and CDR2 as YFSETQ. The CDR3 loop reads CASSYPMQETQYF. CDR3 in DNA: TGCGCCAGCAGCTACCCAATGCAAGAGACCCAGTACTTC.

V gene TRBV6-1 combines with J gene TRBJ1-2, with D tentatively TRBD1 (5 bases). The V gene's germline CDR1 is MNHNS and CDR2 SASEGT. V gave up 4 bases and J gave up 2 bases, with 11 bases separating them. The length of the CDR3 is 14 residues. CDR3 amino acids: CASSGTWVNYGYTF. Written as DNA, the CDR3 is TGTGCCAGCAGTGGGACATGGGTGAACTATGGCTACACCTTC.

This chain links TRBV7-2 with TRBJ2-5; perhaps TRBD1 as D (5 bases). Germline V gene lookup returns CDR1 SGHTA and CDR2 FQGNSA. The CDR3 spans 14 residues. V was clipped by 3 bases and J by 5 bases, with 13 bases between them. In DNA, the CDR3 is TGTGCCAGCAGCTTTCCGATGGGGCTTGAGACCCAGTACTTC. As protein: CASSFPMGLETQYF.

The DNA of the CDR3 is TGCAGTGCTAAGCTGTGGAGGGATCCCTCGGGTAAAGATACGCAGTATTTT. It yields the protein CSAKLWRDPSGKDTQYF. The chain has TRBV20-1 and TRBJ2-3, with D possibly matching TRBD2 (6 bases). The CDR3 is 17 amino acids. Trimming pared 4 bases from V and 5 bases from J, leaving 25 bases between. In germline, CDR1 is DFQATT, CDR2 SNEGSKA (reference sequence).

This clonotype was counted a few times. This sequence joins TRBV15 and TRBJ1-5; 8 nucleotides align to TRBD1. The ends lost 1 base at V and 3 bases at J; junction bases unmatched: 5. This CDR3 region has 16 residues. Germline V gene lookup returns CDR1 LNHNV and CDR2 YYDKDF (reference sequence). CDR3 region: CATSRVGQGNNQPQHF. DNA for the CDR3: TGTGCCACCAGCAGAGTAGGACAGGGAAACAATCAGCCCCAGCATTTT.

A few counts support this clonotype. V is TRBV7-9 and J is TRBJ2-7, with 8 bases aligning to TRBD1. J gave up 3 bases and V 5 bases, and 9 bases lay outside the gene matches. The germline V gene has CDR1 SEHNR and CDR2 FQNEAQ (reference sequence). The CDR3 has 15 residues. CDR3 sequence reads: CASSTTRTGIYEQYF. In DNA form, the CDR3 reads TGTGCCAGCAGCACCACCCGGACAGGGATCTACGAGCAGTACTTC.

The chain combines TRBV6-5 with TRBJ2-3; maybe TRBD2 (6 bases). Germline V gene sequence: CDR1 MNHEY, CDR2 SVGAGI. Trimming removed 4 bases at V and 15 bases at J, with 20 bases between. This CDR3 comprises 13 residues. The CDR3 sequence: CASSSRGEEGLYF. The CDR3 DNA reads TGTGCCAGCAGTTCCCGCGGGGAGGAGGGGTTATATTTT.

The rearrangement links TRBV2 to TRBJ2-3; D not certain. The germline V gene encodes CDR1 SNHLY and CDR2 FYNNEI. The CDR3 sequence is 16 residues long. V dropped 10 bases and J dropped 6 bases, with 26 bases sitting between them. In DNA form, the CDR3 reads TGTGCCACCCCCAAGGGCCGCGGCCCCCTTACGGATACGCAGTATTTT. Encoded protein: CATPKGRGPLTDTQYF.

This clonotype occurred a few times. The chain is built from TRBV6-6 and TRBJ1-5; no reliable D call. The CDR3 is made up of 12 amino acids. Germline loops: CDR1 MNHNY, CDR2 SVGAGI (reference sequence). The ends were cut back, 2 bases at V and 4 bases at J, with 3 bases in the middle. CDR3 DNA sequence: TGTGCCAGCAGTTACAGAAATCAGCCCCAGCATTTT. It encodes CASSYRNQPQHF.

This clonotype was detected only a few times. This chain connects TRBV20-1 to TRBJ1-2, with D perhaps matching TRBD1 (5 bases). Trimming stripped 0 bases from V and 6 bases from J, with 14 bases between. CDR1 is DFQATT, CDR2 SNEGSKA, per germline (reference sequence). The CDR3 contains 14 residues. CDR3 in DNA: TGCAGTGCTAGAGAGGGGCAGGGACGAAATGGCTACACCTTC. Protein sequence: CSAREGQGRNGYTF.

The sample holds a few counts of this clonotype. The rearrangement links TRBV5-5 to TRBJ2-7; tentatively, D is TRBD2 (6 bases). Germline V CDR1 and CDR2: SGHKS, YYEKEE (reference sequence). The CDR3 runs to 17 residues. V was clipped by 0 bases and J by 4 bases, with 20 bases between them. The CDR3 region is CASSLAITSRRMYEQYV. The CDR3 coding sequence is TGTGCCAGCAGCTTGGCCATCACTAGCCGTAGGATGTACGAGCAGTACGTC.

This clonotype was seen at least ten times. The chain joins TRBV4-3 to TRBJ2-3; D not resolved. The CDR3 covers 13 residues. V was pared by 4 bases and J by 5 bases, with 10 bases between. Germline lookup yields CDR1 LGHNA and CDR2 YSLEER. Here the CDR3 reads CASSLTSGDTQYF. CDR3 nucleotide sequence: TGCGCCAGCAGCCTCACCTCCGGAGATACGCAGTATTTT.

This clonotype has just a few counts. The chain couples TRBV6-6 to TRBJ2-6; maybe TRBD1 (6 bases). CDR3 length equals 14 residues. The germline CDR1 and CDR2 sequences are MNHNY and SVGAGI (reference sequence). V was trimmed by 7 bases and J by 4 bases, leaving 11 bases between them. The CDR3 protein is CASTTGSGANVLTF. Here the CDR3 DNA reads TGTGCCAGCACCACAGGGTCGGGGGCCAACGTCCTGACTTTC.

V is TRBV27 and J is TRBJ2-5; D is unresolved. The CDR3 extends over 13 amino acids. The V gene lost 3 bases and the J gene lost 5 bases, with 10 bases spanning the gap. Germline-derived CDR1 and CDR2 are MNHEY and SMNVEV (reference sequence). CDR3 sequence reads: CASSLRVDETQYF. CDR3 nucleotide sequence: TGTGCCAGCAGTTTGCGAGTGGACGAGACCCAGTACTTC.

This clonotype was seen a handful of times. J is TRBJ1-5 and V is TRBV4-1, with TRBD1 matching over 8 bases. Germline values: CDR1 MGHRA, CDR2 YSYEKL. With V trimmed by 2 bases and J by 5 bases, 2 bases remained unmatched. The CDR3 totals 14 residues. The CDR3 here is CASSQYRGDQPQHF. The CDR3 coding sequence is TGCGCCAGCAGCCAATACAGGGGGGATCAGCCCCAGCATTTT.

The V and J genes are TRBV9 and TRBJ2-1, with 11 bases matching TRBD2. Germline V CDR1 and CDR2: SGDLS, YYNGEE. The CDR3 totals 17 residues. The V and J ends lost 4 bases and 8 bases, in that order; junction bases with no gene match: 14. The CDR3 region is CASSPSDSGGARDEQFF. The CDR3 coding sequence is TGTGCCAGCAGCCCGTCCGATAGCGGGGGGGCCCGGGATGAGCAGTTCTTC.

V gene TRBV6-5 combines with J gene TRBJ1-5; 10 nucleotides align to TRBD1. With 2 bases clipped from V and 7 bases from J, the junction kept 2 bases outside the gene matches. Germline V gives CDR1 MNHEY, CDR2 SVGAGI. The CDR3 runs to 14 residues. The CDR3 spells CASSYRTGGQPQHF. The CDR3 DNA reads TGTGCCAGCAGTTACAGGACAGGGGGACAGCCCCAGCATTTT.